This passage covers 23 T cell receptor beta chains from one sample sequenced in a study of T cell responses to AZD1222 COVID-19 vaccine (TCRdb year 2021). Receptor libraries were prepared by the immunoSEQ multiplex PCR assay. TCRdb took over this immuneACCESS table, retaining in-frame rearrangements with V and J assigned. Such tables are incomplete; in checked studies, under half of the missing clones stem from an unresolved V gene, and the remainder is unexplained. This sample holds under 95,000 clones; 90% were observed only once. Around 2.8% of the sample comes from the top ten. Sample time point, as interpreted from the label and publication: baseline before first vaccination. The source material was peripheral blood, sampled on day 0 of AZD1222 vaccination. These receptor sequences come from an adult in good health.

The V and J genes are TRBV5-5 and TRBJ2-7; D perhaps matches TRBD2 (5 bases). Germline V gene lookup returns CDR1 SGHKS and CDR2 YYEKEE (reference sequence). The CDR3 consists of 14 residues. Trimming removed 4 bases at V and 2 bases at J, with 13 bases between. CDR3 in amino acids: CASSPNTGTYEQYF. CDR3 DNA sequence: TGTGCCAGCAGCCCAAACACGGGGACCTACGAGCAGTACTTC.

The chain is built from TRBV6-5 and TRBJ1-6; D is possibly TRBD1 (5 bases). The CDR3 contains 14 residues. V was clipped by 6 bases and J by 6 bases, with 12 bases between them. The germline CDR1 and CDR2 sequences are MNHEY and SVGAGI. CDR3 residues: CASRTGTGNSPLHF. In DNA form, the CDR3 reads TGTGCCAGCAGGACCGGGACCGGTAATTCACCCCTCCACTTT.

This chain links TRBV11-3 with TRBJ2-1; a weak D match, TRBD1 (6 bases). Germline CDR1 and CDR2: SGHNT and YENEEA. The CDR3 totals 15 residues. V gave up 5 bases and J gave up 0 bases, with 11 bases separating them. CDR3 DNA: TGTGCCAGCAGCAATGGACAGCTCTCCTACAATGAGCAGTTCTTC. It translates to CASSNGQLSYNEQFF.

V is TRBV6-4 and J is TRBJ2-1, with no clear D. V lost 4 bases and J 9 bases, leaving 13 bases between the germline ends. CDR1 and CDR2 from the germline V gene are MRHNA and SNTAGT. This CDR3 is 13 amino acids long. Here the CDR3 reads CASSARYLSEQFF. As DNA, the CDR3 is TGTGCCAGCAGTGCCCGGTATCTGAGTGAGCAGTTCTTC.

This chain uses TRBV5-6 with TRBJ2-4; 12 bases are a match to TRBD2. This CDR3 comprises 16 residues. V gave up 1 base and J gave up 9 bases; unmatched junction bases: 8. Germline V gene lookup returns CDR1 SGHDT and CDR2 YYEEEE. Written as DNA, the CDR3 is TGTGCCAGCAGCTTGACGGAACTAGCGGGGGGAGGCATTCAGTACTTC. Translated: CASSLTELAGGGIQYF.

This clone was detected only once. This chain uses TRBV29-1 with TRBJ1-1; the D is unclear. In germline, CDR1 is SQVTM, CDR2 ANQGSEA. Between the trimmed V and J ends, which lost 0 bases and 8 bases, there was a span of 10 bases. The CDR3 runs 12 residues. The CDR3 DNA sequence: TGCAGCGTTGAAGATTCGGCAGACGAAGCTTTCTTT. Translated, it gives CSVEDSADEAFF.

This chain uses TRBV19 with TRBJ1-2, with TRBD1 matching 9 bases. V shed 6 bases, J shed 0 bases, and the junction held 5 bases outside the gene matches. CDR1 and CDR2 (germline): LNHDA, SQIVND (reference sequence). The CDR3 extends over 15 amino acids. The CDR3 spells CASRGTGQANYGYTF. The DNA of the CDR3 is TGTGCCAGTAGGGGGACAGGGCAGGCTAACTATGGCTACACCTTC.

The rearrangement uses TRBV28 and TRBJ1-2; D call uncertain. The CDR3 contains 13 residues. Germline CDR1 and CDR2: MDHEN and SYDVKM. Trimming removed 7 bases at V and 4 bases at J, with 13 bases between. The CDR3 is CASNILKGYGYTF. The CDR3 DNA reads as TGTGCCAGCAACATCCTGAAAGGCTATGGCTACACCTTC.

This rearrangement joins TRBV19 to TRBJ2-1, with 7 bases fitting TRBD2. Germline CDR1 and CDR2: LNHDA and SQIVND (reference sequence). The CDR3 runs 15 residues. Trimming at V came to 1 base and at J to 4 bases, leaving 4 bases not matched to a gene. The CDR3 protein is CASSIGRETYNEQFF. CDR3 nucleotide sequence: TGTGCCAGTAGTATAGGGCGGGAGACTTACAATGAGCAGTTCTTC.

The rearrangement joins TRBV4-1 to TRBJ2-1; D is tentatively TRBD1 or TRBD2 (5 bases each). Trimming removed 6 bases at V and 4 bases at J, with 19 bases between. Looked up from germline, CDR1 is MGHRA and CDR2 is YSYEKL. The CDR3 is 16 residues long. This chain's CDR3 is CASRFSRGTTYNEQFF. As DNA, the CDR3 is TGCGCCAGCAGGTTCTCGAGGGGCACTACTTACAATGAGCAGTTCTTC.

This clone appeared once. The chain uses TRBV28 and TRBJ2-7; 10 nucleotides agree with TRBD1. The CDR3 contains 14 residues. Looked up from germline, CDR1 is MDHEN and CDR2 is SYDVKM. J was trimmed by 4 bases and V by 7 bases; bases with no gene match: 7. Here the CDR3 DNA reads TGTGCCAGCAACAACCGGGACAGGGGATACGAGCAGTACTTC. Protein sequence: CASNNRDRGYEQYF. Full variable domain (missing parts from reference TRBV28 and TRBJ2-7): DVKVTQSSRYLVKRTGEKVFLECVQDMDHENMFWYRQDPGLGLRLIYFSYDVKMKEKGDIPEGYSVSREKKERFSLILESASTNQTSMYLCASNNRDRGYEQYFGPGTRLTVT.

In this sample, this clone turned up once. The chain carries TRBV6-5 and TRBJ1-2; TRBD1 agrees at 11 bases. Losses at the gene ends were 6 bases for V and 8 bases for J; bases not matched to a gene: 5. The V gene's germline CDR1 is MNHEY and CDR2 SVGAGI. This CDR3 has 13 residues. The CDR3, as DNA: TGTGCCAGCAGAGTGGGACAGGGGGAGGGCTACACCTTC. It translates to CASRVGQGEGYTF.

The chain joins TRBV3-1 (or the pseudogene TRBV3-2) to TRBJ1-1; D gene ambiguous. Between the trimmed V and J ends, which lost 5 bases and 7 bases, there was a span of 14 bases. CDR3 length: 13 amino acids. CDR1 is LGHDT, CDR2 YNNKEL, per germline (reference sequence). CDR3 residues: CASSFGVQGEAFF. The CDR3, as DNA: TGTGCCAGCAGCTTTGGGGTTCAAGGTGAAGCTTTCTTT.

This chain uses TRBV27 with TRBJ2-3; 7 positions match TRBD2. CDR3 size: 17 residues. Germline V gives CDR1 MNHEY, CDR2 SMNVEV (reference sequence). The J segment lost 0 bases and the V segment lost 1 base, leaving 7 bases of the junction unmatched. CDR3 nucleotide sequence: TGTGCCAGCAGTTTATTCGGTCACGGGGGGAGCACAGATACGCAGTATTTT. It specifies CASSLFGHGGSTDTQYF.

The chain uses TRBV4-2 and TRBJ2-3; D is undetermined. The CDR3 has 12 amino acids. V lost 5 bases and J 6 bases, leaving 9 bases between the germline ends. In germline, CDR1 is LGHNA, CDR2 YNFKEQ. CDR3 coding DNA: TGTGCCAGCAGCAACGACACGGATACGCAGTATTTT. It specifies CASSNDTDTQYF.

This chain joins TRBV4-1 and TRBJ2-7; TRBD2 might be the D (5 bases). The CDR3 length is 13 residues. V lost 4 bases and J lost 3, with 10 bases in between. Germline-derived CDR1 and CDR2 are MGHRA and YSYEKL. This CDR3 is CASSRGLLYEQYF. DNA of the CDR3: TGCGCCAGCAGCCGTGGACTCCTCTACGAGCAGTACTTC.

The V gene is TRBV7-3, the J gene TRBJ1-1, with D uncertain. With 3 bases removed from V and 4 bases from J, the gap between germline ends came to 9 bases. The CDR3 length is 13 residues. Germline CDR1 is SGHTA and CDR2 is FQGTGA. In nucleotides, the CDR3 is TGTGCCAGCAGCTTTGAACCTGGCACTGAAGCTTTCTTT. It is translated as CASSFEPGTEAFF.

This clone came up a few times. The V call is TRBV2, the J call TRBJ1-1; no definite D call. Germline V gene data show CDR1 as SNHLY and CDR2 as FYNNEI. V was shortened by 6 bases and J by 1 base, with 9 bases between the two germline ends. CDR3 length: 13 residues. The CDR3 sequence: CASRKWGNTEAFF. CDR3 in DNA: TGTGCCAGCAGGAAGTGGGGGAACACTGAAGCTTTCTTT.

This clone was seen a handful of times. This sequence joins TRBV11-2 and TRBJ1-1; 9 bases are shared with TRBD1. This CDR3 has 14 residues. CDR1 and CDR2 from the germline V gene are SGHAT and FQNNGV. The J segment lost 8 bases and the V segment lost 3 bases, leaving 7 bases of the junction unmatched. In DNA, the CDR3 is TGTGCCAGCAGCTTGAGACAGGGGGTCTGGGAAGCTTTCTTT. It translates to CASSLRQGVWEAFF.

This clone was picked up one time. The CDR3 protein is CASSFVERIEAFF. Here the CDR3 DNA reads TGTGCCAGCAGCTTTGTAGAGAGGATTGAAGCTTTCTTT. The chain couples TRBV7-9 to TRBJ1-1; D unresolved. V gave up 3 bases and J gave up 7 bases, with 12 bases separating them. CDR1 and CDR2 (germline): SEHNR, FQNEAQ (reference sequence). This CDR3 is built from 13 residues.

The CDR3 loop is CASSSGFMNTEAFF. The CDR3 DNA reads as TGTGCCAGCAGTTCGGGGTTCATGAACACTGAAGCTTTCTTT. The V gene is TRBV27, the J gene TRBJ1-1; D unresolved. The CDR3 extends over 14 amino acids. The ends were cut back, 4 bases at V and 0 bases at J, with 9 bases in the middle. The germline CDR1 and CDR2 sequences are MNHEY and SMNVEV (reference sequence).

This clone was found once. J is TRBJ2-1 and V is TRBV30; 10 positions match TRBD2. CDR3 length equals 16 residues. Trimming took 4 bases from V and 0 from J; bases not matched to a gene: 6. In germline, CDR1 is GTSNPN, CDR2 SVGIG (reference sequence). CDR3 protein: CAWTLAGFSSYNEQFF. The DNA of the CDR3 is TGTGCCTGGACACTAGCGGGATTTAGCTCCTACAATGAGCAGTTCTTC. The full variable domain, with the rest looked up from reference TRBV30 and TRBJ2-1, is SQTIHQWPATLVQPVGSPLSLECTVEGTSNPNLYWYRQAAGRGLQLLFYSVGIGQISSEVPQNLSASRPQDRQFILSSKKLLLSDSGFYLCAWTLAGFSSYNEQFFGPGTRLTVL.

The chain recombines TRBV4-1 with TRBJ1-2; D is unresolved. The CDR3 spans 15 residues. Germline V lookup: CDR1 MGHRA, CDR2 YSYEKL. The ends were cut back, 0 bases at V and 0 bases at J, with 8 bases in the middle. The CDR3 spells CASSQDRSANYGYTF. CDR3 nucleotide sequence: TGCGCCAGCAGCCAAGACAGGTCTGCTAACTATGGCTACACCTTC.